The 19 T cell receptor beta chains in this list originate from one sample, sequenced in a study of response to subunit inactivated influenza vaccine listed by TCRdb under 2018. The library was generated by RT-PCR. These reads were obtained on an Illumina HiSeq 2500. The public reads were reanalyzed by TCRdb: fastp trimming at Q25, MiXCR alignment, in-frame beta chains only. Rows are unified per CDR3 protein, each entry keeping the most common DNA and genes. The sample table contains a few hundred thousand distinct CDR3 sequences; only one count was recorded for less than 15% of them. The ten largest clones add up to approximately 10% of the sample. The sequenced sample was PBMCs from blood, obtained 11 to 12 days after vaccination. These receptors originate from a man between 45 and 60 years old who received an inactivated influenza vaccine. Donor details come from another sample of the same person, matched by shared clones.

This clonotype has a handful of counts. The rearrangement links TRBV29-1 to TRBJ2-3; D gene ambiguous. V was trimmed by 4 bases and J by 0 bases, leaving 11 bases between them. CDR1 SQVTM and CDR2 ANQGSEA come from the germline V gene. The CDR3 contains 14 residues. CDR3 protein: CSVAAQSSTDTQYF. The CDR3 nucleotides are TGCAGCGTTGCCGCACAGAGTAGCACAGATACGCAGTATTTT.

This chain uses TRBV6-2 or TRBV6-3 with TRBJ1-1; no clear D. Trimming left V 2 bases short and J 0 bases short, with 4 bases between. The CDR3 sequence is 13 residues long. The germline V gene has CDR1 MNHEY and CDR2 SVGEGT. Written as DNA, the CDR3 is TGTGCCAGCAGTTACGTCGTGAACACTGAAGCTTTCTTT. Protein: CASSYVVNTEAFF.

This clonotype was seen many times. This chain joins TRBV12-3 or TRBV12-4 and TRBJ2-3; D unclear. The germline V and J ends were trimmed by 4 bases and 6 bases, with 11 bases remaining between them. This CDR3 is 13 amino acids long. The CDR3 coding sequence is TGTGCCAGCAGTTCTGGGGTCAGGGATACGCAGTATTTT. This encodes CASSSGVRDTQYF.

A few counts support this clonotype. The chain couples TRBV4-3 to TRBJ2-1; no definite D call. Germline V lookup: CDR1 LGHNA, CDR2 YSLEER. The CDR3 spans 16 residues. With 4 bases removed from V and 9 bases from J, the gap between germline ends came to 22 bases. The chain's CDR3 is CASSPEPRPPDGEQFF. In DNA form, the CDR3 reads TGCGCCAGCAGCCCGGAACCTCGCCCCCCTGATGGTGAGCAGTTCTTC.

The V call is TRBV11-2, the J call TRBJ2-7; D gene unclear. CDR1 is SGHAT and CDR2 is FQNNGV in the germline V gene. The V end lost 1 base, the J end lost 2 bases, and 9 bases lay between the germline ends. The CDR3 spans 14 residues. CDR3 in DNA: TGTGCCAGCAGCTTAGTCCGTGTCCCCTACGAGCAGTACTTC. It encodes CASSLVRVPYEQYF.

The gene calls are TRBV24-1 and TRBJ2-3; unclear D gene. There are 14 residues in the CDR3. Germline lookup yields CDR1 KGHDR and CDR2 SFDVKD. Between the trimmed V and J ends, which lost 3 bases and 1 base, there was a span of 7 bases. This CDR3 is CATSDPVRTDTQYF. The CDR3 region has the DNA TGTGCCACCAGTGATCCGGTTCGCACAGATACGCAGTATTTT.

The chain has TRBV5-1 and TRBJ2-3, with D hard to call. Germline CDR1 SGHRS, CDR2 YFSETQ. This CDR3 comprises 14 residues. The germline V and J ends were trimmed by 0 bases and 4 bases, with 9 bases remaining between them. The chain's CDR3 is CASSLALAPDTQYF. CDR3 sequence (DNA): TGCGCCAGCAGCTTGGCGCTCGCCCCAGATACGCAGTATTTT.

This clonotype was seen only a few times. The V call is TRBV5-5, the J call TRBJ2-5; 11 nucleotides match TRBD1. The CDR3 loop spans 15 amino acids. Trimming removed 1 base from V and 4 bases from J; junction bases left unmatched: 3. Germline CDR1 is SGHKS and CDR2 is YYEKEE (reference sequence). The CDR3 DNA is TGTGCCAGCAGCTTGAGGACAGGGGGCGGAGAGACCCAGTACTTC. Protein: CASSLRTGGGETQYF. The entire variable domain, with the rest obtained from reference TRBV5-5 and TRBJ2-5, is as follows: DAGVTQSPTHLIKTRGQQVTLRCSPISGHKSVSWYQQVLGQGPQFIFQYYEKEERGRGNFPDRFSARQFPNYSSELNVNALLLGDSALYLCASSLRTGGGETQYFGPGTRLLVL.

The J gene is TRBJ1-4, the V gene TRBV6-1; 8 nucleotides agree with TRBD1. CDR1 and CDR2 from the germline V gene are MNHNS and SASEGT. The CDR3 runs 15 residues. V was clipped by 6 bases and J by 1 base; unmatched bases: 4. The CDR3 spells CASRPDRGTNEKLFF. CDR3 coding DNA: TGTGCCAGCAGGCCCGACAGGGGAACTAATGAAAAACTGTTTTTT.

This clonotype was counted only a few times. A read error may produce the germline difference seen at one junction end. V usage is TRBV29-1 and J usage is TRBJ2-1, with no clear D. The CDR3 sequence is 13 residues long. In germline, CDR1 is SQVTM, CDR2 ANQGSEA. CDR3 sequence reads: CSVAKDEYNEQFF. The CDR3 bases are TGCAGCGTTGCTAAGGACGAGTACAATGAGCAGTTTTTC.

This clonotype turned up a few times. The chain has TRBV6-1 and TRBJ2-1; TRBD1 or TRBD2 may be the D gene (6 bases each). This CDR3 is built from 15 residues. V dropped 7 bases and J dropped 2 bases, with 15 bases sitting between them. CDR1 and CDR2 (germline): MNHNS, SASEGT. The CDR3 DNA sequence: TGTGCCAGCACCACAAAGGGGGGCCCCTACAATGAGCAGTTCTTC. Encoded protein: CASTTKGGPYNEQFF.

The V call is TRBV29-1, the J call TRBJ2-1; TRBD1 agrees at 9 bases. CDR1 is SQVTM and CDR2 is ANQGSEA in the germline V gene. The CDR3 has 15 residues. V lost 7 bases to trimming and J lost 5 bases; unmatched junction nucleotides: 12. CDR3 nucleotides: TGCAGCGCCCTCACCGACGACAGGGGGAACAATGAGCAGTTCTTC. This gives the protein CSALTDDRGNNEQFF.

This clonotype has just a few counts. This chain uses TRBV24-1 with TRBJ2-5; the D call may be TRBD1 or TRBD2 (7 bases each). V dropped 2 bases and J dropped 2 bases, with 17 bases sitting between them. CDR1 KGHDR and CDR2 SFDVKD come from the germline V gene. This CDR3 spans 17 amino acids. DNA of the CDR3: TGTGCCACCAGTGATTCCAGGGGGAGGGTACCACAAGAGACCCAGTACTTC. Protein product: CATSDSRGRVPQETQYF.

This clonotype has only a few counts. The chain recombines TRBV24-1 with TRBJ2-7; TRBD1 agrees at 7 bases. The length of the CDR3 is 15 residues. V lost 3 bases to trimming and J lost 5 bases; unmatched junction nucleotides: 9. CDR1 and CDR2 from the germline V gene are KGHDR and SFDVKD. The CDR3: CATSDTGSQGDEQYF. DNA of the CDR3: TGTGCCACCAGTGATACAGGCTCCCAGGGGGACGAGCAGTACTTC.

V gene TRBV20-1 combines with J gene TRBJ2-1; 11 positions match TRBD1. The CDR3 runs to 15 residues. Germline trimming cut 6 bases from V and 7 bases from J; bases unmatched to any gene: 11. Germline-derived CDR1 and CDR2 are DFQATT and SNEGSKA (reference sequence). The CDR3 nucleotides are TGCAGTGCCCAGGACAGGGGGCAGTGGGGTAATGAGCAGTTCTTC. Amino acid sequence: CSAQDRGQWGNEQFF.

In its sample, this clonotype was seen many times. The chain carries TRBV7-2 and TRBJ2-3, with D possibly TRBD2 on 7 matching bases. This CDR3 contains 15 residues. V gave up 0 bases and J gave up 2 bases, with 9 bases separating them. Germline loops: CDR1 SGHTA, CDR2 FQGNSA. Here the CDR3 DNA reads TGTGCCAGCAGCTTAGCGGGGGGGGCCACAGATACGCAGTATTTT. It specifies CASSLAGGATDTQYF.

The V and J genes are TRBV6-1 and TRBJ2-1, with 11 bases matching TRBD2. V shed 4 bases and J 9 bases; nucleotides not matched to a gene: 14. CDR1 MNHNS and CDR2 SASEGT come from the germline V gene. The CDR3 has 17 amino acids. The CDR3 sequence is CASSAALAGGPPGEQFF. The CDR3, as DNA: TGTGCCAGCAGTGCCGCGCTAGCGGGGGGCCCTCCGGGTGAGCAGTTCTTC.

This clonotype came up a few times. As DNA, the CDR3 is TGCGCCAGCAGCACGCTGGCTAGCGGGGGAAGCTCCTACAATGAGCAGTTCTTC. This codes for CASSTLASGGSSYNEQFF. V usage is TRBV5-1 and J usage is TRBJ2-1; 10 bases are a match to TRBD2. With 4 bases clipped from V and 0 bases from J, the junction kept 10 bases outside the gene matches. The CDR3 has 18 residues. Germline V gene sequence: CDR1 SGHRS, CDR2 YFSETQ.

Remarks on this clonotype: The germline gene is not matched at one end of the junction; a read error may be the cause. The chain uses TRBV29-1 and TRBJ2-7; perhaps TRBD1 as D (5 bases). The CDR3 consists of 13 residues. The V gene's germline CDR1 is SQVTM and CDR2 ANQGSEA. CDR3 residues: CSAEGDSSYEQYF. The CDR3 DNA sequence: TGCAGCGCTGAAGGCGACAGCTCCTACGAGCAGTACTTC.